The clone carrying this TCR beta chain was seen ten or more times. As yet, its antigen is unknown. The read terminates 3 residues ahead of where the CDR3 ends, so the germline J gene completes it. These data come from a study of T cell clonality in common variable immunodeficiency. Profiling relied on immunoSEQ multiplex PCR, and the TCRdb table lists in-frame clones only, not all of them. Found here are 30,000 to 40,000 clones, no singletons; the ten largest cover approximately 3.9%. The ends were cut back, 0 bases at V and 3 bases at J, with 9 bases in the middle. In germline, CDR1 is SGHRS, CDR2 YFSETQ. The CDR3 consists of 14 residues. Study-wide points: Fewer deletions and N-nucleotide insertions were reportedly seen in common variable immunodeficiency TCR beta sequences. Patient heterogeneity in the CVID cohort limited correlations between repertoire features and clinical complications. Shared TCRbeta clones were fewer between CVID subjects than controls.

The sequenced material came from peripheral blood mononuclear cells. V and J are TRBV5-1 and TRBJ2-5; no firm D call. The clonotype was recovered from a person aged 18 to 75 in good health. Partial CDR3 DNA: TGCGCCAGCAGCTTGGTTGCAGGTGAAGAGACC. Translating gives CASSLVAGEET. The whole CDR3 region reads CASSLVAGEETQYF.